A single T cell receptor beta chain is shown here with its context. The target antigen is unknown. This entry belongs to a study of cytomegalovirus exposure and HLA in healthy donors. Donors came from a validation cohort of over a hundred subjects, distinct from the first 666-subject cohort. Sequencing used immunoSEQ multiplex PCR; TCRdb keeps in-frame clones, though not all of them. The sample carries over 150,000 clones, around nine tenths recorded once. Germline loops: CDR1 LNHNV, CDR2 YYDKDF (reference sequence). This CDR3 has 14 amino acids. The germline V and J ends were trimmed by 0 bases and 2 bases, with 7 bases remaining between them. General study findings and limits: The investigators catalogued 150 to 200 TCR beta chains as cytomegalovirus-associated. Despite most TCR sequences being rare, some public TCRs occurred in many donors.

Input material: PBMCs. The chain employs TRBV15 and TRBJ2-5, with D perhaps matching TRBD1 (6 bases). This sequence originates from a woman aged 18 to 35 in good health and CMV-seropositive. The CDR3 DNA follows: TGTGCCACCAGCAGAGATCAGGGGCAAGAGACCCAGTACTTC. Protein product: CATSRDQGQETQYF.